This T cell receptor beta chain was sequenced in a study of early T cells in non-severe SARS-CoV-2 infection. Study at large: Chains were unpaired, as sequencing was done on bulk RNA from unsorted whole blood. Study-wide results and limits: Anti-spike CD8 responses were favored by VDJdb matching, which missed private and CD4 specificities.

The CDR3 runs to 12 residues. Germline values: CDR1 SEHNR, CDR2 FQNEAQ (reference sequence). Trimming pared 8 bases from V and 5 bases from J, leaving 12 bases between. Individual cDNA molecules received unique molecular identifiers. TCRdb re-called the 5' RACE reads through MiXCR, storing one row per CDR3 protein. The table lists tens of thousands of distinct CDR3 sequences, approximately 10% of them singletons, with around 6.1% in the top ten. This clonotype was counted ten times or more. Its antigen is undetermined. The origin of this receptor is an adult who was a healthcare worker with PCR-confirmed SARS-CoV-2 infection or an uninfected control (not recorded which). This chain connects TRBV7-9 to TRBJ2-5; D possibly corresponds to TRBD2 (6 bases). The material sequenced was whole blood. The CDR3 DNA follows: TGTGCCAGCTCCAAGGAGGGGGAGACCCAGTACTTC. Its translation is CASSKEGETQYF.